The clone carrying this T cell receptor beta chain was counted a few times. Its antigen is undetermined. This entry comes from a study of cytomegalovirus exposure and HLA in healthy donors. Findings of the study overall: In vitro testing confirmed a few CMV-associated chains as specific for CMV antigens. Later on, an analysis showed TCR association rates differing by HLA locus, with DRB1 the most and HLA-C the fewest. Earlier analysis yielded a pattern in which most TCR beta V segments were productive about 87% or about 30% of the time. Later work showed greater clonal expansion in HLA-associated TCR beta chains than in equally common others.

V was pared by 5 bases and J by 2 bases, with 17 bases of the junction left unmatched. Germline lookup yields CDR1 SGHVS and CDR2 FNYEAQ. CDR3 length: 18 amino acids. Primers included in the PCR were 60 Vbeta and 13 Jbeta primers. Method: immunoSEQ multiplex PCR; TCRdb's copy keeps in-frame clones and lacks some. Altogether 150,000 to 200,000 clones are present, roughly four fifths being singletons, with the ten largest covering around 2%. The source is a man aged 18 to 30 in good health and CMV-seronegative. Sequences were obtained from PBMCs. The J gene is TRBJ1-1, the V gene TRBV7-6, with 7 positions matching TRBD1. The CDR3 protein is CASSPEIQGSPLNTEAFF. The CDR3 DNA reads as TGTGCCAGCAGCCCAGAGATACAGGGGTCCCCCCTAAACACTGAAGCTTTCTTT.